A selection of T cell receptor beta chains follows, all from one sample in a study of T cell responses to AZD1222 COVID-19 vaccine. Profiled with immunoSEQ multiplex PCR; TCRdb holds only in-frame clones, not every one. This sample has 57,000 or so clones, with about 74% found just once. Sample: peripheral blood, taken 28 days after the second AZD1222 dose. These receptors were obtained from an adult who received the AZD1222 COVID-19 vaccine. CDR3s include the opening cysteine and the closing phenylalanine or tryptophan. The D gene is left open where the match is weak. Part of the rows lack a size; the others show once, few, many or a class for expanded clones.

d_call	v_call	clone_size	j_call	cdr3_nt	cdr3_aa
NA	TRBV11-3	NA	TRBJ2-2	TGTGCCAGCAGCCTATTCGGCGGGGGCCCTAACACCGGGGAGCTGTTTTTT	CASSLFGGGPNTGELFF
NA	TRBV6-6	NA	TRBJ2-3	TGTGCCACCGAGGGAGCAGATACGCAGTATTTT	CATEGADTQYF
TRBD1	TRBV11-1	NA	TRBJ2-7	TGTGCCAGCAGCTTAGGTAGAGGACAGGATACCTACGAGCAGTACTTC	CASSLGRGQDTYEQYF
TRBD1	TRBV2	NA	TRBJ1-2	TGTGCCAGCAGACGGGACAGCAACTATGGCTACACCTTC	CASRRDSNYGYTF
NA	TRBV19	NA	TRBJ2-7	TGTGCCAGTACCGAGGGTCAGGTGCCCTACGAGCAGTACTTC	CASTEGQVPYEQYF
TRBD1	TRBV10-3	NA	TRBJ1-2	TGTGCCATCAGTTTAGTAGACAGGGGTGAATACACCTTC	CAISLVDRGEYTF
NA	TRBV11-3	once	TRBJ2-3	TGTGCCAGCAGCTTAGATCTCAGGGGACCCACAGATACGCAGTATTTT	CASSLDLRGPTDTQYF
NA	TRBV7-7	NA	TRBJ2-2	TGTGCTAGCAGCCCGGTTGGAGGGCACCCCGGGGAGCTGTTTTTT	CASSPVGGHPGELFF
NA	TRBV12-3/TRBV12-4	NA	TRBJ2-7	TGTGCCAGCAGTTTAGGGGCAGACCGAGGGCAGTACTTC	CASSLGADRGQYF
NA	TRBV19	once	TRBJ1-5	TGTGCCAGTAGTATCCTGCAGGGGCCCCAGCATTTT	CASSILQGPQHF
NA	TRBV6-5	few	TRBJ1-6	TGTGCCAGCAGTTACTCGATACAGGGACCATCACCCCTCCACTTT	CASSYSIQGPSPLHF
TRBD1	TRBV4-2	once	TRBJ2-7	TGTGCCAGCAGCCTTTATTCCGGGACAGTCTACGAGCAGTACTTC	CASSLYSGTVYEQYF
NA	TRBV7-9	NA	TRBJ2-3	TGTGCCAGCAGCCCCCTACCCACAGATACGCAGTATTTT	CASSPLPTDTQYF
NA	TRBV5-1	NA	TRBJ1-5	TGCGCCAGCAGCTTGGAGGGTAGCAATCAGCCCCAGCATTTT	CASSLEGSNQPQHF
NA	TRBV28	NA	TRBJ2-7	TGTGCCAGTCGGACCGGGGACCACGAGCAGTACTTC	CASRTGDHEQYF
NA	TRBV28	once	TRBJ2-7	TGTGCCAGCAGTTTATATGGCGACTCCTACGAGCAGTACTTC	CASSLYGDSYEQYF
NA	TRBV9	NA	TRBJ2-3	TGTGCCAGCAGCGAGGACACAGATACGCAGTATTTT	CASSEDTDTQYF
NA	TRBV7-2	NA	TRBJ1-4	TGTGCCAGCAGCTTAAATGGGGCTCAAGGTGGTGAAAAACTGTTTTTT	CASSLNGAQGGEKLFF
NA	TRBV5-1	NA	TRBJ1-3	TGCGCCAGCACCCAAAACCCCGGAAACACCATATATTTT	CASTQNPGNTIYF
TRBD2	TRBV28	NA	TRBJ2-3	TGTGCCAGCAGTTCTCCCCTTCGACTAGCAGACACAGATACGCAGTATTTT	CASSSPLRLADTDTQYF
NA	TRBV2	NA	TRBJ1-1	TGTGCCAGCAGAATGGATCAGGGTCTGAACACTGAAGCTTTCTTT	CASRMDQGLNTEAFF
NA	TRBV6-5	NA	TRBJ2-5	TGTGCCAGCGGTACGGGGGGAGGGGGAGAGACCCAGTACTTC	CASGTGGGGETQYF
NA	TRBV11-3	NA	TRBJ2-3	TGTGCCAGCAGCACCCGCACAGATACGCAGTATTTT	CASSTRTDTQYF
TRBD1	TRBV5-1	NA	TRBJ2-7	TGCGCCAGCAGCGCCTTACAGGGGGCGGCCGAGCAGTACTTC	CASSALQGAAEQYF
NA	TRBV7-8	NA	TRBJ2-1	TGTGCCAGCAGCCCCCGGGGACGCGGGGTGAATGAGCAGTTCTTC	CASSPRGRGVNEQFF
NA	TRBV5-1	NA	TRBJ2-3	TGCGCCAGCAGCAAAAGCACAGATACGCAGTATTTT	CASSKSTDTQYF